The sequence of this TCR beta chain was determined in a study of T cell repertoires in ileal Crohn's disease. Across the study: Median disease duration was roughly 8.4 years; 35% to 45% smoked at surgery.

This clone was counted only a few times. This CDR3 is 14 amino acids long. Germline CDR1 is SGHRS and CDR2 is YFSETQ. V was pared by 4 bases and J by 10 bases, with 13 bases of the junction left unmatched. Produced via immunoSEQ multiplex PCR; TCRdb's table is partial and in-frame only. The data show 9,000 to 13,000 clones, roughly four fifths seen once. This chain links TRBV5-1 with TRBJ1-1; 7 bases agree with TRBD1. Sequences were obtained from ileal tissue. This clonotype was sampled from an adult with Crohn's disease. The CDR3 nucleotides are TGCGCCAGCAGCGCGCAGGGGGGATCTAGGGGAGCTTTCTTT. Amino acids: CASSAQGGSRGAFF.